Here is one TCR beta chain with its context. Data came from immunoSEQ multiplex PCR; TCRdb stores just in-frame clones and leaves some out. The sample lists more than 300,000 clones; over 75% were seen once. This sample stems from a study of blood T cell repertoires in COVID-19. V was shortened by 8 bases and J by 8 bases, with 19 bases between the two germline ends. CDR1 SNHLY and CDR2 FYNNEI come from the germline V gene. This CDR3 has 15 amino acids. Source material: PBMCs or T cells enriched from blood (not recorded which). The chain combines TRBV2 with TRBJ2-6; a weak D match, TRBD1 (8 bases). The receptor was isolated from a man aged 40-49 years in a cohort exposed to, infected with or recovered from COVID-19 (not recorded which). The CDR3 reads CASSLDRGGTNVLTF. The CDR3 DNA reads TGTGCCAGCTCCCTCGACAGGGGAGGGACCAACGTCCTGACTTTC.